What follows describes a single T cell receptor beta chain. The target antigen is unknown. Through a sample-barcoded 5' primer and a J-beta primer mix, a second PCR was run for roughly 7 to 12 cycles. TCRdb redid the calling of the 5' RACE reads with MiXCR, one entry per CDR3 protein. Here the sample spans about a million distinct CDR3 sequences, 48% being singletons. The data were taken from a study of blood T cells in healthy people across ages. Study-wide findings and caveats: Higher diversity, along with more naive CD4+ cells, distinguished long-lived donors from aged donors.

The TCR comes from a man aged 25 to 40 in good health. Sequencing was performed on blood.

The CDR3 DNA sequence: TGTGCCAGCAGCCTTTCACTAGCGGGGGGGCTTCGACAGTTCTTC. Its protein product is CASSLSLAGGLRQFF. The V gene is TRBV3-1, the J gene TRBJ2-1; 13 nucleotides match TRBD2. Trimming removed 4 bases from V and 13 bases from J; junction bases left unmatched: 10. Per germline, CDR1 LGHDT and CDR2 YNNKEL (reference sequence). The CDR3 contains 15 residues.